This T cell receptor (beta chain) was identified in a study of radiation and T cells in renal cell carcinoma (dated by TCRdb to 2019 to 2021). About the investigation overall: Samples were obtained from a clinical trial, in which 15 Gy stereotactic body radiation therapy was delivered to primary renal cell carcinomas and nephrectomy was performed 4 weeks later. A total of about 4 million unique CDR3 nucleotide sequences, encoding 2.5 million to 3 million unique CDR3 amino acid sequences, were found across all 50 or so samples. In total, fewer than 55 samples, comprising around 25 tumors and around 27 peripheral blood samples, were subjected to TCR beta sequencing.

In light of the paper, this sample's time point label describes: baseline pretreatment blood. The label giving this sample's treatment or condition can be read as: 15 Gy SBRT to primary tumor, nephrectomy 4 weeks later. Serial peripheral blood from radiation-treated patients was sampled at baseline, 2 weeks and 4 weeks after SBRT to track tumor-enriched clonotypes. Every patient's renal cell carcinoma showed clear cell pathology. Genomic DNA for TCR sequencing was prepared using the QIAamp DNA Blood Mini Kit (Qiagen). The analyses included only samples that passed all quality control checks. On the study overall, not on this receptor specifically: The single-armed trial design could not address effects of radiation dose or scheduling on the TCR repertoire. Tracking of blood repertoire dynamics stopped at three to four weeks after treatment, with no follow-up past that point. Because pretreatment tumor biopsies were not available, the baseline intratumoral presence of clonotypes could not be determined. In blood, the top tumor clonotypes increased between baseline and 2 weeks post-radiation and then shrank by 4 weeks, which suggests that tumor-resident clones expanded only transiently.

TCR beta libraries were generated from genomic DNA with the immunoSEQ kit, following the manufacturer's recommendations. Library preparation used a first multiplex PCR with proprietary primers, then a second PCR adding unique barcodes, with bead cleanups after each round. Each sample batch included a kit-provided positive control reaction and a negative control reaction. The final libraries underwent checking on an Agilent 4200 TapeStation D1000 ScreenTape, volumetric pooling, and quantification by qPCR. Sequencing was performed on an Illumina NextSeq500 with a MidOutput 150-cycle cartridge, and 156 Read1 and 15 Index1 cycles were run with kit custom primers. The pooled library was loaded at approximately 0.95 pM with 20% PhiX control spiked in. The original pipeline was this. The vendor-processed data were analyzed in R, and a clonotype was defined as all T cells that share the same CDR3 nucleotide sequence. In the clone abundance analyses, frequencies in each sample were normalized to that sample's 10,000 most abundant clones. Public T cell clones, which averaged fewer than five per sample, were removed prior to analysis. An abundance difference of at least 32-fold between compartments was the criterion for calling clonotypes tumor-enriched or baseline blood-enriched. A beta-binomial differential abundance model was applied to find clonotypes that expanded or contracted between blood time points. Tumor-blood repertoire similarity was measured with the Baroni-Urbani and Buser coefficient, and groups were compared using two-tailed Wilcoxon tests in R. TCRdb carries this immuneACCESS record with in-frame sequences only. Its versions omit some clonotypes, under half of them owing to an unresolved V gene in the studies checked, with the rest unexplained. D and trimming were read from the DNA, whereas the V and J calls and clone size are those reported in that table. This sample holds approximately 90,000 clones; around 88% were observed only once. Roughly 8% of the sample belongs to the ten largest clones.

Clipping removes 0 bases from V and 1 base from J, with 6 as the unmatched junction base count. The CDR3 spans 16 residues, from the cysteine through the phenylalanine. The sequence is cut down to CDR3 DNA, 48 bases in frame from base 1. CDR1 and CDR2 (SQVTM, ANQGSEA) derive from the germline V gene. This clone was seen just once. Its antigen is not yet known. The input lacks base qualities; no much larger clone sits a single base away. Recombination joined TRBV29-1 with TRBJ2-1, with 7 middle bases fitting TRBD1. The sample consisted of blood, taken from a patient whose treatment included radiotherapy and nephrectomy. This sequence was found in a man aged 45-60 years with renal cell carcinoma. The CDR3 sequence is CSVEESTGKSYNEQFF. The DNA sequence is given as TGCAGCGTTGAAGAGTCGACAGGGAAGTCCTACAATGAGCAGTTCTTC.